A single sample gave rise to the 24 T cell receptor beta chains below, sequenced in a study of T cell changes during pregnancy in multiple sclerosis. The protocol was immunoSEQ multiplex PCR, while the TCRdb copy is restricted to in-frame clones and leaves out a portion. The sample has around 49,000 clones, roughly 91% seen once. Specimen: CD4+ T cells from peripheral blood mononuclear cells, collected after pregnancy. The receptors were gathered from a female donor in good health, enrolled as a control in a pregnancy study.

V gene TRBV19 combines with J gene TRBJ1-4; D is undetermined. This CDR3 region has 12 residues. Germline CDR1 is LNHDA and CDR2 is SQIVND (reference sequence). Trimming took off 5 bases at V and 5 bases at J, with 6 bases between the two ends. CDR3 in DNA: TGTGCCAGTAGTCTACGGAATGAAAAACTGTTTTTT. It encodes CASSLRNEKLFF.

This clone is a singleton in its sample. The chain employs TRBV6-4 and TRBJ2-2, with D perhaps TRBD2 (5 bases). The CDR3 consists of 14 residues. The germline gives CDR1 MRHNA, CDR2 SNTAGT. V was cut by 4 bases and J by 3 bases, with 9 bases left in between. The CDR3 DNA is TGTGCCAGCAGTGTGAAGGAGGACACCGGGGAGCTGTTTTTT. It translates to CASSVKEDTGELFF.

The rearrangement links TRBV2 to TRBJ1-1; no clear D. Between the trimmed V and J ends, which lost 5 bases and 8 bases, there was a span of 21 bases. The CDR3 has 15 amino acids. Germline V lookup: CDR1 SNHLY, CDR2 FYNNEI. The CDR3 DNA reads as TGTGCCAGCAGTCTCCCCCAGGCGGGCCTTATAGAAGCTTTCTTT. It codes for CASSLPQAGLIEAFF. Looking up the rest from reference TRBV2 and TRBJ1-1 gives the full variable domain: EPEVTQTPSHQVTQMGQEVILRCVPISNHLYFYWYRQILGQKVEFLVSFYNNEISEKSEIFDDQFSVERPDGSNFTLKIRSTKLEDSAMYFCASSLPQAGLIEAFFGQGTRLTVV.

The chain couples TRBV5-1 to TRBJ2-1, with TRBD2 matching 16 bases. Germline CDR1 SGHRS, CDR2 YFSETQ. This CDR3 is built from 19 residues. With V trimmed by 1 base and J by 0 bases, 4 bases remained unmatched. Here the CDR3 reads CASSLMGLAGGSSYNEQFF. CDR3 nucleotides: TGCGCCAGCAGCTTGATGGGACTAGCGGGAGGGAGCTCCTACAATGAGCAGTTCTTC.

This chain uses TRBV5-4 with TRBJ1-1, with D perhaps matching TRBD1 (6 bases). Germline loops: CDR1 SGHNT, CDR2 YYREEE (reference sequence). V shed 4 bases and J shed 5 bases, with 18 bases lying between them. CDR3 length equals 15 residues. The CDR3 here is CASSPQTGSGTEAFF. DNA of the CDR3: TGTGCCAGCAGCCCCCAGACAGGTTCAGGGACTGAAGCTTTCTTT.

The CDR3 coding sequence is TGTGCCAGCAGTGAAGCGGGGGGTGGGGAGACCCAGTACTTC. It translates to CASSEAGGGETQYF. This chain connects TRBV6-1 to TRBJ2-5; possibly TRBD2 for D (6 bases). The CDR3 covers 14 residues. V was cut by 0 bases and J by 5 bases, with 10 bases left in between. Germline V lookup: CDR1 MNHNS, CDR2 SASEGT.

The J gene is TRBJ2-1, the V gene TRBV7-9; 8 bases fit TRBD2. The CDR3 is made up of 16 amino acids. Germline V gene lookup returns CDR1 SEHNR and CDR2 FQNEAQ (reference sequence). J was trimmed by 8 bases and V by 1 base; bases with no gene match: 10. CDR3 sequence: CASSLDLLAASDEQFF. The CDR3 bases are TGTGCCAGCAGCTTAGATCTACTAGCGGCTAGCGATGAGCAGTTCTTC. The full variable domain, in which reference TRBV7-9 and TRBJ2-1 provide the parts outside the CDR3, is DTGVSQNPRHKITKRGQNVTFRCDPISEHNRLYWYRQTLGQGPEFLTYFQNEAQLEKSRLLSDRFSAERPKGSFSTLEIQRTEQGDSAMYLCASSLDLLAASDEQFFGPGTRLTVL.

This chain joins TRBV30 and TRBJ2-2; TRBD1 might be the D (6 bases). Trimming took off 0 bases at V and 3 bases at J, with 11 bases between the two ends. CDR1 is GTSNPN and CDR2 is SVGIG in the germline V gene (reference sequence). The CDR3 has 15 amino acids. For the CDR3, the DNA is TGTGCCTGGAGTGTACTTACAGGGCACACCGGGGAGCTGTTTTTT. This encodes CAWSVLTGHTGELFF.

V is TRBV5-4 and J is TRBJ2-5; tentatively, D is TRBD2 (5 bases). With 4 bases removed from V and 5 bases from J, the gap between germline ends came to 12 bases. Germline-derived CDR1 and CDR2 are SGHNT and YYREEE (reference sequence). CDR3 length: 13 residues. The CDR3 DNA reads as TGTGCCAGCAGCCGTGTGGCGGGTGAGACCCAGTACTTC. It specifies CASSRVAGETQYF.

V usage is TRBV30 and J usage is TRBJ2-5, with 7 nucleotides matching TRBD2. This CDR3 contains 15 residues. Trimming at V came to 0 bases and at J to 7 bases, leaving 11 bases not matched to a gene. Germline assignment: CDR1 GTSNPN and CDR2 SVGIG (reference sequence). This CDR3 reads CAWSVVGGPGGTQYF. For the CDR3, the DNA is TGTGCCTGGAGTGTAGTTGGCGGGCCGGGGGGGACCCAGTACTTC.

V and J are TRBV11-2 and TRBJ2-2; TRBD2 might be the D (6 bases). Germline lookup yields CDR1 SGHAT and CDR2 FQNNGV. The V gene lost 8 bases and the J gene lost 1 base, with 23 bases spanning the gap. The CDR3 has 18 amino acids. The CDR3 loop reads CASGREPGVSRNTGELFF. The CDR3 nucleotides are TGTGCCAGCGGTCGGGAGCCGGGGGTGAGCCGGAACACCGGGGAGCTGTTTTTT.

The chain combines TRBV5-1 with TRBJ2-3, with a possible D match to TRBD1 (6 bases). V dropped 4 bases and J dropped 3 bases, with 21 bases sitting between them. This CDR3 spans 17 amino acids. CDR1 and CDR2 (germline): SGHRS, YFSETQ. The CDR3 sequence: CASSLSQTGRRTDTQYF. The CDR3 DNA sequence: TGCGCCAGCAGCCTCAGCCAGACAGGTCGGAGAACAGATACGCAGTATTTT.

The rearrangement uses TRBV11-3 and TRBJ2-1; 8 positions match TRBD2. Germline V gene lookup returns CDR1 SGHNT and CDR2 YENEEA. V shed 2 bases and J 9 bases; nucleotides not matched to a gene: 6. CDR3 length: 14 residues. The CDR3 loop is CASSLIAGGTEQFF. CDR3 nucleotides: TGTGCCAGCAGCTTAATCGCGGGAGGTACTGAGCAGTTCTTC.

CDR3 in amino acids: CASIVGTGSDEQYF. CDR3 nucleotides: TGTGCCAGCATTGTCGGGACAGGGTCCGACGAGCAGTACTTC. The chain recombines TRBV28 with TRBJ2-7, with 9 bases fitting TRBD1. Germline V lookup: CDR1 MDHEN, CDR2 SYDVKM. The CDR3 covers 14 residues. J was trimmed by 5 bases and V by 7 bases; bases with no gene match: 9.

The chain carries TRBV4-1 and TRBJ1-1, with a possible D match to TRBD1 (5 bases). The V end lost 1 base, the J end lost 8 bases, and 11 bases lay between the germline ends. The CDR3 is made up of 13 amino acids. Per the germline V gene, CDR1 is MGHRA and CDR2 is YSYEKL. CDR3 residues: CASSQGRGVEAFF. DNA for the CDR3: TGCGCCAGCAGCCAAGGCCGGGGGGTAGAAGCTTTCTTT.

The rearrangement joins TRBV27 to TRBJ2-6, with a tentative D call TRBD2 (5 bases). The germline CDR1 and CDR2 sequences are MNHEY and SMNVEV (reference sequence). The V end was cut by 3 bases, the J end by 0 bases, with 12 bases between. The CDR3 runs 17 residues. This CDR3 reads CASSFWEHLSGANVLTF. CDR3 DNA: TGTGCCAGCAGTTTCTGGGAGCATCTCTCTGGGGCCAACGTCCTGACTTTC.

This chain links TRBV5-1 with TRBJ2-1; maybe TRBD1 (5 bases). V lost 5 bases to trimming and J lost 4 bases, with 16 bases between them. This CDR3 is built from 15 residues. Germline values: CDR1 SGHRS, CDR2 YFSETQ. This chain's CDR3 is CASRPSRDLYNEQFF. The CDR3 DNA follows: TGCGCCAGCAGGCCCTCCAGGGATCTATACAATGAGCAGTTCTTC.

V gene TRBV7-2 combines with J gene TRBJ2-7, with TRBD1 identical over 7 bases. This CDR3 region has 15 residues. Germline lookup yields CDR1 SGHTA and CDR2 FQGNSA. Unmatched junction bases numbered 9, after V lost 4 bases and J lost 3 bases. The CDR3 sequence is CASSSTGDSYYEQYF. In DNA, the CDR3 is TGTGCCAGCAGCTCCACCGGGGACAGTTACTACGAGCAGTACTTC.

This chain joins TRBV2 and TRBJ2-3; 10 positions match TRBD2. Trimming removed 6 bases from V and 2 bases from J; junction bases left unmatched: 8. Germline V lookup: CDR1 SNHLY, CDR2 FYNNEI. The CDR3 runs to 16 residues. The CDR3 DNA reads TGTGCCAGCAGGCCTATACTAGCGGGGTACACAGATACGCAGTATTTT. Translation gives CASRPILAGYTDTQYF. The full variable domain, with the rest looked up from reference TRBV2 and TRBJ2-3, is EPEVTQTPSHQVTQMGQEVILRCVPISNHLYFYWYRQILGQKVEFLVSFYNNEISEKSEIFDDQFSVERPDGSNFTLKIRSTKLEDSAMYFCASRPILAGYTDTQYFGPGTRLTVL.

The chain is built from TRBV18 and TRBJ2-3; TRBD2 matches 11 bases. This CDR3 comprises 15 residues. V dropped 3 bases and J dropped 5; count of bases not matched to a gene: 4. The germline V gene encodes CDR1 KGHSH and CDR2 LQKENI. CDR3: CASSPRLAGRDTQYF. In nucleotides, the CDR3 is TGTGCCAGCTCACCGAGACTAGCGGGGAGAGATACGCAGTATTTT.

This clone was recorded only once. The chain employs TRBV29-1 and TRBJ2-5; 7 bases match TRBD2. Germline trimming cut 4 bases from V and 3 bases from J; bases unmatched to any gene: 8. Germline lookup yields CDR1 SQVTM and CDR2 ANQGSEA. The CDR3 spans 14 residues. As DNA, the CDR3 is TGCAGCGTTGGAGGTACGCGGGGGAAAGAGACCCAGTACTTC. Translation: CSVGGTRGKETQYF.

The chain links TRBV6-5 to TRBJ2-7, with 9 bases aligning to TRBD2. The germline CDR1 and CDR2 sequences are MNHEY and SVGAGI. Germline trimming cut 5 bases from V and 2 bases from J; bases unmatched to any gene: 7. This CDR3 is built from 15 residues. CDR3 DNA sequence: TGTGCCAGCAGTCCCAGCGGGAGGTCCACCTACGAGCAGTACTTC. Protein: CASSPSGRSTYEQYF.

CDR3: CASSLALSTGAYYYGYTF. In nucleotides, the CDR3 is TGTGCCAGCAGCTTAGCACTTTCTACAGGGGCGTACTACTATGGCTACACCTTC. The J gene is TRBJ1-2, the V gene TRBV7-8; 7 bases line up with TRBD1. Germline lookup yields CDR1 SGHVS and CDR2 FQNEAQ. The CDR3 is 18 residues long. V trimming: 0 bases; J trimming: 3 bases; junction bases outside the gene matches: 13.

In nucleotides, the CDR3 is TGTGCCAGCAGTTACTCAGGGGCTGGAAACACCATATATTTT. Its protein is CASSYSGAGNTIYF. The J gene is TRBJ1-3, the V gene TRBV6-5; D may be TRBD1 (5 bases). Trimming left V 0 bases short and J 2 bases short, with 5 bases between. Germline V gene lookup returns CDR1 MNHEY and CDR2 SVGAGI. There are 14 residues in the CDR3.